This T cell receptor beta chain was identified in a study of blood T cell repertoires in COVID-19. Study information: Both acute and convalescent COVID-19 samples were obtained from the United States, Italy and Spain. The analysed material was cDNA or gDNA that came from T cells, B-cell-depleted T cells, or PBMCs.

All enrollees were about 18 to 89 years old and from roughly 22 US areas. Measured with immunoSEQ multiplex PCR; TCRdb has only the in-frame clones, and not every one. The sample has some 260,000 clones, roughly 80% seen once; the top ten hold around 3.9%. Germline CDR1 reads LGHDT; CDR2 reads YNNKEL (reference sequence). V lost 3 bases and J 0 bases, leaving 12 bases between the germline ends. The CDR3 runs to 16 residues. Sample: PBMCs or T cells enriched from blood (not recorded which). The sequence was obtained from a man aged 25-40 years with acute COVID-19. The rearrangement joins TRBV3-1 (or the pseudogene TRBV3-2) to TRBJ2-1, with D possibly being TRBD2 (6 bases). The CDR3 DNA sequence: TGTGCCAGCAGCCAGTTAGGCGGGACCTCCTACAATGAGCAGTTCTTC. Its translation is CASSQLGGTSYNEQFF.